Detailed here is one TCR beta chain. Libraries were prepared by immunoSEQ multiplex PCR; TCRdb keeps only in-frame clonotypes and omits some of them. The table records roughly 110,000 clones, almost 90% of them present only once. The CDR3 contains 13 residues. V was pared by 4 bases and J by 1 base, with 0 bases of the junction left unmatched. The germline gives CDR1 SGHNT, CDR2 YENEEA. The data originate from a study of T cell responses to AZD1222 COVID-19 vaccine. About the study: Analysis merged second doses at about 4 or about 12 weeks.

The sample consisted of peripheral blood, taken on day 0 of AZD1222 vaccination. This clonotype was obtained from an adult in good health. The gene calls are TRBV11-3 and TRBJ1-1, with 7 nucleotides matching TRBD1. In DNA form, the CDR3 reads TGTGCCAGCAGCTGGACAGGGAACACTGAAGCTTTCTTT. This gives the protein CASSWTGNTEAFF.